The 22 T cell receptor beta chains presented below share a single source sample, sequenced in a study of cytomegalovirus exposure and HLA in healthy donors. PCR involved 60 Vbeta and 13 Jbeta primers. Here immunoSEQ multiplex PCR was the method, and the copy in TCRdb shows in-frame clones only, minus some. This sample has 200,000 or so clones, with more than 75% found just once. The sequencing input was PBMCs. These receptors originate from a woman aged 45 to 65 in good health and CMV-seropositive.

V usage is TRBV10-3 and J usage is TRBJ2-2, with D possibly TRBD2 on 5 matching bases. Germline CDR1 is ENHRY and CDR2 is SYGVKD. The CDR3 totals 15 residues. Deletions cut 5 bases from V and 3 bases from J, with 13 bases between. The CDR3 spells CAISSGVGDTGELFF. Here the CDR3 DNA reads TGTGCCATCAGTTCCGGGGTTGGAGACACCGGGGAGCTGTTTTTT.

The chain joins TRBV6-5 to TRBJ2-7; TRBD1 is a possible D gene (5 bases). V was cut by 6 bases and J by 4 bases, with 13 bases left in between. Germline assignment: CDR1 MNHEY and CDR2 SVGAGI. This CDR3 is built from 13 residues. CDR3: CASRQDDQYEQYF. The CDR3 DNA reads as TGTGCCAGCAGACAGGATGACCAGTACGAGCAGTACTTC.

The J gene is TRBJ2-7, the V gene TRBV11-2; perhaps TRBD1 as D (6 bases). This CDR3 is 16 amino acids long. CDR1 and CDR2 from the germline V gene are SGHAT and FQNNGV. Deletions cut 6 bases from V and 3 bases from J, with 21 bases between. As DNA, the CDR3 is TGTGCCAGCAGACCCGACAGGACCTCCACCTTCTACGAGCAGTACTTC. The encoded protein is CASRPDRTSTFYEQYF. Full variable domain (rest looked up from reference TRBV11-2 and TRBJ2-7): EAGVAQSPRYKIIEKRQSVAFWCNPISGHATLYWYQQILGQGPKLLIQFQNNGVVDDSQLPKDRFSAERLKGVDSTLKIQPAKLEDSAVYLCASRPDRTSTFYEQYFGPGTRLTVT.

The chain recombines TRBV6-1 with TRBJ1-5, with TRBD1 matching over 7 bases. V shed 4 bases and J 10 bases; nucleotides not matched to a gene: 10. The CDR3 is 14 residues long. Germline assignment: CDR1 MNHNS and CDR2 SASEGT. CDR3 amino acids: CASSAQGDPLPQHF. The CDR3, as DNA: TGTGCCAGCAGTGCCCAGGGGGACCCTCTACCCCAGCATTTT.

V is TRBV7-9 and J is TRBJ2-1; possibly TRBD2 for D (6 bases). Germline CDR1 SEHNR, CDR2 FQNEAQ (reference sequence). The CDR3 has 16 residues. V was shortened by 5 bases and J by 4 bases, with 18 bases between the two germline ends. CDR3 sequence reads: CASSPLYGRGYNEQFF. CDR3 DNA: TGTGCCAGCAGCCCCCTCTACGGGAGAGGGTACAATGAGCAGTTCTTC.

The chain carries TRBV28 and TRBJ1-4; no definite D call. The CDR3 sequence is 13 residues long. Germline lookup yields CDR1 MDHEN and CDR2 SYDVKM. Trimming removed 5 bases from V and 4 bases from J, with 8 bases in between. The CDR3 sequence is CASSRGNNEKLFF. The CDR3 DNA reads TGTGCCAGCAGTCGAGGGAATAATGAAAAACTGTTTTTT.

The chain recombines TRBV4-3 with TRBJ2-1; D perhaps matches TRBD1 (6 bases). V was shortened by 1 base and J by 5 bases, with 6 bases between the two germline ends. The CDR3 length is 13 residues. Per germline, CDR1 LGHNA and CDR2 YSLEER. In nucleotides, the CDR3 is TGCGCCAGCAGCCAAGCAGGGGACAATGAGCAGTTCTTC. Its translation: CASSQAGDNEQFF.

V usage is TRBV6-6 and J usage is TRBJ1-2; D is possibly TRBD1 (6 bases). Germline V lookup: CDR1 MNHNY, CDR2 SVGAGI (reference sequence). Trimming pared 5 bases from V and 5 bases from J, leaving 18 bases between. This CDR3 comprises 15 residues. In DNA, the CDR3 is TGTGCCAGCAGTACCGGGAGGGGGGGCGCATATGGCTACACCTTC. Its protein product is CASSTGRGGAYGYTF.

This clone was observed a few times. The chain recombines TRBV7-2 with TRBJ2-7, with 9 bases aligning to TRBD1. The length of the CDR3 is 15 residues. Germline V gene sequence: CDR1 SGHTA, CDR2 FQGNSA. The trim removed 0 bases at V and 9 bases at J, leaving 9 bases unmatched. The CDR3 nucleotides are TGTGCCAGCAGCTTAGCGAGCGACAGGGGGTATGGGCAGTACTTC. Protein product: CASSLASDRGYGQYF.

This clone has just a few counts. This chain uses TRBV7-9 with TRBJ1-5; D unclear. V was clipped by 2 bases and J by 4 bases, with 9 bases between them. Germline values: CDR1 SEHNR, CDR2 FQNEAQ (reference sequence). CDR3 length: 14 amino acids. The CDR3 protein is CASSLYETNQPQHF. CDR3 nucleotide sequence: TGTGCCAGCAGCTTATATGAGACAAATCAGCCCCAGCATTTT.

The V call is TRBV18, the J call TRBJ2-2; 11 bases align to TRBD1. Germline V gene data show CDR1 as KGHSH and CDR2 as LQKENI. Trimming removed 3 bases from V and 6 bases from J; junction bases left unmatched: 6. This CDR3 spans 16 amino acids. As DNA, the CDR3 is TGTGCCAGCTCACCCGGACAGGGGGCCCGTGCCGGGGAGCTGTTTTTT. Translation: CASSPGQGARAGELFF.

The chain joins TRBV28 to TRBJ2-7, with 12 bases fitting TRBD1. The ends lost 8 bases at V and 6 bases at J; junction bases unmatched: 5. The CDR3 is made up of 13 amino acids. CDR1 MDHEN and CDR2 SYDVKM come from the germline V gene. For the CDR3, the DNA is TGTGCCAGCGGGGGACAGGGGGCCTCCGAGCAGTACTTC. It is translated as CASGGQGASEQYF.

The CDR3: CASSSGPGSPEQFF. The CDR3 nucleotides read TGTGCCAGCAGCTCGGGCCCGGGGTCGCCTGAGCAGTTCTTC. The rearrangement joins TRBV7-8 to TRBJ2-1; tentatively, D is TRBD2 (5 bases). This CDR3 comprises 14 residues. Trimming stripped 4 bases from V and 9 bases from J, with 16 bases between. Germline assignment: CDR1 SGHVS and CDR2 FQNEAQ.

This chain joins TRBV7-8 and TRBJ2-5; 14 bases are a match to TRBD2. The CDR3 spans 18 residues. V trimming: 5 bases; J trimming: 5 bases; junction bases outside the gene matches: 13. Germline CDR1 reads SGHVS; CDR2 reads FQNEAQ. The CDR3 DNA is TGTGCCAGCAGCCGCAGGGGACCGGGACTAGCGGGAGTTGAGACCCAGTACTTC. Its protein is CASSRRGPGLAGVETQYF.

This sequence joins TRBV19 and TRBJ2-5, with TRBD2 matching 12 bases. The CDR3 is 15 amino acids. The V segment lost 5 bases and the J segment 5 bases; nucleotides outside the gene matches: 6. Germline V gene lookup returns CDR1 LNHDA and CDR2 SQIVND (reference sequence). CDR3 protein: CASSVLAGGLETQYF. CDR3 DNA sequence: TGTGCCAGTAGTGTGCTAGCGGGGGGGCTGGAGACCCAGTACTTC.

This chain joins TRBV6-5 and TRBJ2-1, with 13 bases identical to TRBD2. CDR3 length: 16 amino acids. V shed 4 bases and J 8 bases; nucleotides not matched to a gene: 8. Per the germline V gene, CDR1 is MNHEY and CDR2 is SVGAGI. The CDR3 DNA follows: TGTGCCAGCAGTTGCCAACTAGCGGGGGGGAGCGATGAGCAGTTCTTC. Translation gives CASSCQLAGGSDEQFF.

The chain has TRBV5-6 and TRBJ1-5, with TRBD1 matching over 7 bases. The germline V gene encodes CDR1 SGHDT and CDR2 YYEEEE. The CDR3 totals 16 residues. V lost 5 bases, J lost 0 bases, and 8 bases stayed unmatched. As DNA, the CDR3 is TGTGCCAGCAGTCTTTGGGACAGAAATAGCAATCAGCCCCAGCATTTT. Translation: CASSLWDRNSNQPQHF. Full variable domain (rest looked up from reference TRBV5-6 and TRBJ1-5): DAGVTQSPTHLIKTRGQQVTLRCSPKSGHDTVSWYQQALGQGPQFIFQYYEEEERQRGNFPDRFSGHQFPNYSSELNVNALLLGDSALYLCASSLWDRNSNQPQHFGDGTRLSIL.

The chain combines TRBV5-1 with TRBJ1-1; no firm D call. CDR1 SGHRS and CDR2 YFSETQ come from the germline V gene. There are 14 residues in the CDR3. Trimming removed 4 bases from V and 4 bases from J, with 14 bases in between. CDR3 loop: CASSLEEPGTEAFF. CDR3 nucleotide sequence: TGCGCCAGCAGCCTCGAGGAGCCGGGCACTGAAGCTTTCTTT.

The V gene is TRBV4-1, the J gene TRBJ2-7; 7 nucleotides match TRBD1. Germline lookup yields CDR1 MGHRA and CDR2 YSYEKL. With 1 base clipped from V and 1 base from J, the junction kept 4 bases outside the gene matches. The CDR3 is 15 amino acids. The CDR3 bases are TGCGCCAGCAGCCAAGCCCCACAGGGGTCCTACGAGCAGTACTTC. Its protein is CASSQAPQGSYEQYF.

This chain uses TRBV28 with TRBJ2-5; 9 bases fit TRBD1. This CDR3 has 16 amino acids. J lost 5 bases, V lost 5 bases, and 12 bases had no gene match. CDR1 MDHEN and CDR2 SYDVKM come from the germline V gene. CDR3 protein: CASSRTGTGPLETQYF. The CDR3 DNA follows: TGTGCCAGCAGTCGTACCGGGACAGGGCCCCTGGAGACCCAGTACTTC. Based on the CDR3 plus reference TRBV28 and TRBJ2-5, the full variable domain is DVKVTQSSRYLVKRTGEKVFLECVQDMDHENMFWYRQDPGLGLRLIYFSYDVKMKEKGDIPEGYSVSREKKERFSLILESASTNQTSMYLCASSRTGTGPLETQYFGPGTRLLVL.

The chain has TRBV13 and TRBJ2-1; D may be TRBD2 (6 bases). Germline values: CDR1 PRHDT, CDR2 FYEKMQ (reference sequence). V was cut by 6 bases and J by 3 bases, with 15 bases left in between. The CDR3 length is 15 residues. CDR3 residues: CASRSGDSIYNEQFF. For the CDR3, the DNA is TGTGCCAGCAGATCTGGGGACTCGATCTACAATGAGCAGTTCTTC.

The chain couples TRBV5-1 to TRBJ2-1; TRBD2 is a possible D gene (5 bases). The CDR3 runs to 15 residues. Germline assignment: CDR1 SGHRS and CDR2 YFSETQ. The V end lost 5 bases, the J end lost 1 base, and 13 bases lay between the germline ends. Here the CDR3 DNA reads TGCGCCAGCAGTCTCCCCCGGGATTCCTACAATGAGCAGTTCTTC. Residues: CASSLPRDSYNEQFF.